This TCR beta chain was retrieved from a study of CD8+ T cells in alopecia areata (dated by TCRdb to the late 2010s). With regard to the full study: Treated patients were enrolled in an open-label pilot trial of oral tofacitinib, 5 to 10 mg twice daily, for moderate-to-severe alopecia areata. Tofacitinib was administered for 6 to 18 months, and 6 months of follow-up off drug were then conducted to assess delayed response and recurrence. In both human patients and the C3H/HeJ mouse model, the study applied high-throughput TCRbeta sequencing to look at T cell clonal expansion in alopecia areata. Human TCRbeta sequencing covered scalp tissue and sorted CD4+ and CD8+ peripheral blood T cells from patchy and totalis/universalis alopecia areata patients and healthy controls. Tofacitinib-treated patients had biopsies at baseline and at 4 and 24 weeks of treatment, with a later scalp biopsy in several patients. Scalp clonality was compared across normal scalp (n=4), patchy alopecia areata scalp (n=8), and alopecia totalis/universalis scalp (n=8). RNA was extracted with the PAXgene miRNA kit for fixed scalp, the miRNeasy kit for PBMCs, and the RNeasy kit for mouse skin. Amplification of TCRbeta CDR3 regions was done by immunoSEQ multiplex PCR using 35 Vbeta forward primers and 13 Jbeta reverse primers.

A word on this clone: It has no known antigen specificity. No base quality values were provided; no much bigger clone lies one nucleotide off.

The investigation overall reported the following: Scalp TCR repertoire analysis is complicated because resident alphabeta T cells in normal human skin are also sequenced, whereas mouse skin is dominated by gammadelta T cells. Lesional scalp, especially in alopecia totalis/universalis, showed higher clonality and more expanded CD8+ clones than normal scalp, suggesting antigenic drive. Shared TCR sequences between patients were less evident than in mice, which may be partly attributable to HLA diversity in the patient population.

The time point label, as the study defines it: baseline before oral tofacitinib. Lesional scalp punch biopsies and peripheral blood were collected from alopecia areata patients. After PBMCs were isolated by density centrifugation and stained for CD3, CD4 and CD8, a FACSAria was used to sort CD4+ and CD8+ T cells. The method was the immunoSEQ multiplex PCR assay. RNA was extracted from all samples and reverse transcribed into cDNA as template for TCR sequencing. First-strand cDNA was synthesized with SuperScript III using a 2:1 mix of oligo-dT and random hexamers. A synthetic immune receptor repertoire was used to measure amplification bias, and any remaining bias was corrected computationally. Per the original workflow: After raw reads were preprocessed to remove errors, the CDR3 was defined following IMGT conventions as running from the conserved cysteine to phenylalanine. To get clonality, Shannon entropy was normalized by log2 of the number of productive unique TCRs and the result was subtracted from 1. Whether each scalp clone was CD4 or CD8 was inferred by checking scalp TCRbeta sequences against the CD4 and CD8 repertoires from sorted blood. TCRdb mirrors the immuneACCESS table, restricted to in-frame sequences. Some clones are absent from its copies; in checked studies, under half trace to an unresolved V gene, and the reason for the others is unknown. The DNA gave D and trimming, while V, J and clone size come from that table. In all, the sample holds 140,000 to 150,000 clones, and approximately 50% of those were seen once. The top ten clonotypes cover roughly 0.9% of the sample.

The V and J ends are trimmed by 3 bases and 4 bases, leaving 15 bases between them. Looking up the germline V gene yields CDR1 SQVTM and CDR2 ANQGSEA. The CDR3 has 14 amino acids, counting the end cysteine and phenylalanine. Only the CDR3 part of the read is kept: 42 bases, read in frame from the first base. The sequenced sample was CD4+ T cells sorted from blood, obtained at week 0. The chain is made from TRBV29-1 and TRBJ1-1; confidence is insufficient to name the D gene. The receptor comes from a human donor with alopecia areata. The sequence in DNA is TGCAGCGTTGATACAGCGGGAGCGGGCACTGAAGCTTTCTTT. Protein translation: CSVDTAGAGTEAFF.